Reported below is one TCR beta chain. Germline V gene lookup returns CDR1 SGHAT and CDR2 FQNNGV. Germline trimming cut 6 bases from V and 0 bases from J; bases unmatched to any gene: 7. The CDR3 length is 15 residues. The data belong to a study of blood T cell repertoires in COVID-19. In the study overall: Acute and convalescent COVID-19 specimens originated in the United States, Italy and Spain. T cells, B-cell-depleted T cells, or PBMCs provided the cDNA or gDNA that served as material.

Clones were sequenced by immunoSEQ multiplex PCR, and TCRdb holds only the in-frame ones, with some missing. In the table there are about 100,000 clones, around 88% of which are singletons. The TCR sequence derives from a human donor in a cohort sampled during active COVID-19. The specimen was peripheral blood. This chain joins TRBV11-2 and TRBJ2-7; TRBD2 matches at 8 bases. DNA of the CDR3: TGTGCCAGCAGTCTCGTAGCGGGGAGCTCCTACGAGCAGTACTTC. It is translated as CASSLVAGSSYEQYF.